This T cell receptor beta chain is from a study of Ad26.COV2.S vaccination and SARS-CoV-2 variants. The CDR3 is 13 residues long. Trimming stripped 6 bases from V and 3 bases from J, with 11 bases between. CDR1 is MNHNY and CDR2 is SVGAGI in the germline V gene (reference sequence). Some clones are missing from TCRdb's copy, which holds only in-frame ones; the method was immunoSEQ multiplex PCR. The sample records over 100,000 clones, around three quarters being singletons. V usage is TRBV6-6 and J usage is TRBJ1-2; D unclear. The TCR was taken from a human donor who had recovered from COVID-19. The source was peripheral blood, collected after recovery from COVID-19. The CDR3 bases are TGTGCCAGCAGCGCGACACGGGACTATGGCTACACCTTC. This sequence encodes CASSATRDYGYTF.